This TCR beta chain is drawn from a study of neurological immune-mediated disorders. The method for making cDNA was 5'RACE, and it used 10-nucleotide random UMIs. From the 5' RACE reads, TCRdb called clonotypes with MiXCR, one entry per CDR3 protein. The sample includes about 50,000 distinct CDR3 sequences, approximately 16% of them seen just once. 2 million unsorted PBMCs were stored in RNAlater at -80 °C before RNA extraction. The CDR3 sequence is 14 residues long. The junction had 4 bases not matched to a gene; V was cut back by 6 bases and J by 1 base. Germline-derived CDR1 and CDR2 are SGHTA and FQGNSA. General observations from the study: HTLV-1-associated myelopathy had the most TCR clonal expansion, whereas multiple sclerosis had the least (lower than in healthy controls). No CDR3 amino acid sequences were shared by expanded clones across subjects, suggesting private repertoires in all groups.

This clonotype was observed a few times. Its antigen is as yet unknown. The sequencing input was PBMCs. The chain employs TRBV7-2 and TRBJ1-1; 8 bases are a match to TRBD1. The TCR originated in a man between 60 and 75 years old in good health. In DNA form, the CDR3 reads TGTGCCAGCAGGTGGCAGGGGGCGAACACTGAAGCTTTCTTT. Its protein product is CASRWQGANTEAFF.